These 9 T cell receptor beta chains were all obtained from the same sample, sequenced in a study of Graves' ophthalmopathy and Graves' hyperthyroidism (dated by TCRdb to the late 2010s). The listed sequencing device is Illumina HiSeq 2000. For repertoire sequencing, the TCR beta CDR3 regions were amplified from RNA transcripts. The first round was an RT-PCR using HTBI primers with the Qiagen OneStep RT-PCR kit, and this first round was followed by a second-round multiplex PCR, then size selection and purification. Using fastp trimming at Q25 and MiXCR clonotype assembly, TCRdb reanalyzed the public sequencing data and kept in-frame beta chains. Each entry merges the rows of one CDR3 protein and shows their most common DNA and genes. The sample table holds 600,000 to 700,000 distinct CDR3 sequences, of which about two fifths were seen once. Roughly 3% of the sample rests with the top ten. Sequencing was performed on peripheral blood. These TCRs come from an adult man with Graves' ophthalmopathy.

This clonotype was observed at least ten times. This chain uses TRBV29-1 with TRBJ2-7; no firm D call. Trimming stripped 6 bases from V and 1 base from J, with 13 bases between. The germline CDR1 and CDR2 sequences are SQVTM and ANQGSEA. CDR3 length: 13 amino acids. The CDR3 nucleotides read TGCAGCGTCACCAGGACGGATTCCTACGAGCAGTACTTC. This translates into CSVTRTDSYEQYF.

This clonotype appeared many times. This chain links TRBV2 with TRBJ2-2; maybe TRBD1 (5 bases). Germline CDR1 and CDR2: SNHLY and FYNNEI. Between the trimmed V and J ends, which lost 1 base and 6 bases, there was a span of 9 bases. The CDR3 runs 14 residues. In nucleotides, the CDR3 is TGTGCCAGCAGTGAAGTGACAGTCCCCGGGGAGCTGTTTTTT. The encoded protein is CASSEVTVPGELFF. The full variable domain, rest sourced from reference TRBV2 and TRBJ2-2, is EPEVTQTPSHQVTQMGQEVILRCVPISNHLYFYWYRQILGQKVEFLVSFYNNEISEKSEIFDDQFSVERPDGSNFTLKIRSTKLEDSAMYFCASSEVTVPGELFFGEGSRLTVL.

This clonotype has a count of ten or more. CDR3 in DNA: TGCAGTGCTAGAGATGGCAGTGGTGTTTGGCAGCCCCAGCATTTT. Protein product: CSARDGSGVWQPQHF. The V call is TRBV20-1, the J call TRBJ1-5; D gene uncertain. Trimming removed 0 bases from V and 7 bases from J, with 16 bases in between. The germline V gene has CDR1 DFQATT and CDR2 SNEGSKA (reference sequence). This CDR3 is built from 15 residues.

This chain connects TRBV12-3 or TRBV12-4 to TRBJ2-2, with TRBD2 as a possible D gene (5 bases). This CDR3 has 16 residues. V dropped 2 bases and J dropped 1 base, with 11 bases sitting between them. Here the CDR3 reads CASSLSWGVNTGELFF. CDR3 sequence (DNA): TGTGCCAGCAGTTTATCTTGGGGAGTGAACACCGGGGAGCTGTTTTTT.

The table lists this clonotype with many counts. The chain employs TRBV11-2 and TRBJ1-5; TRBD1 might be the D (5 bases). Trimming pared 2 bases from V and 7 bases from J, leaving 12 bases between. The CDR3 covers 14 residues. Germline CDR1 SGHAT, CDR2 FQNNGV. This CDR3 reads CASSLPGRGQPQHF. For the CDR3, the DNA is TGTGCCAGCAGCTTACCGGGGCGCGGACAGCCCCAGCATTTT.

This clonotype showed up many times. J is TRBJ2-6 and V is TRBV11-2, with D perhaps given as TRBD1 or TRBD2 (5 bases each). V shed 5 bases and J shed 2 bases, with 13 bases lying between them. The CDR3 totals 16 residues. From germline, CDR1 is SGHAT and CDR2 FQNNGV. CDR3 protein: CASSTNQGAGANVLTF. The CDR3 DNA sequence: TGTGCCAGCAGCACAAACCAGGGAGCTGGGGCCAACGTCCTGACTTTC.

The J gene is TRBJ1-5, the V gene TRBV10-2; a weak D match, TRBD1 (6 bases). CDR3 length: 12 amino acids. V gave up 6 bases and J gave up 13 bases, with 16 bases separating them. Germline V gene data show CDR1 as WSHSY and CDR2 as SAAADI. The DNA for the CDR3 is TGCGCCAGCAGGGAACCACAGGGCCTACAGCATTTT. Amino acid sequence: CASREPQGLQHF.

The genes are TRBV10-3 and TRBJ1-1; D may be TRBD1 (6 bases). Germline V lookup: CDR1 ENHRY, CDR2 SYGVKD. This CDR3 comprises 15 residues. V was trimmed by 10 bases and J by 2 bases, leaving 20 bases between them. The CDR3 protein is CATGTRGGPNTEAFF. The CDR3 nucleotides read TGTGCCACTGGGACAAGGGGCGGGCCAAACACTGAAGCTTTCTTT.

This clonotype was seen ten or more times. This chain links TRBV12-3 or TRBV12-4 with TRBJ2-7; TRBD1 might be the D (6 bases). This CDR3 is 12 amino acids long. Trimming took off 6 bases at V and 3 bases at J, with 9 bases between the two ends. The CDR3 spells CASSPQGYEQYF. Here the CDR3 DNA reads TGTGCCAGCAGCCCACAGGGCTACGAGCAGTACTTC.